The entry below describes one TCR beta chain. Its target antigen remains unknown. Base quality data are lacking; no much larger clone is found one base away. Additional DNA sequences in this sample encode the identical CDR3. In total, 630 or so healthy bone marrow donors made up the cohort. All cohort members were sampled while nominally healthy, although unrecorded immune exposures were likely present. The donor was CMV seropositive and belonged to the group of 250 to 300 seropositive cohort members. Each donor provided a peripheral blood sample, and peripheral blood mononuclear cells were used for TCR beta sequencing. The Qiagen DNeasy Blood Extraction Kit was used to extract genomic DNA from the blood cell samples. V is cut back by 2 bases and J by 1 base, with 1 base in the junction unmatched. The CDR3 spans 16 residues, from the cysteine through the phenylalanine. Just the 48-base CDR3 DNA is kept, in frame starting at base 1. The germline V gene encodes CDR1 MDHEN and CDR2 SYDVKM.

The library was built by means of the immunoSEQ multiplex PCR assay. A mixture of 60 forward primers for TCR Vbeta segments and 13 reverse primers for TCR Jbeta segments was used in the multiplex PCR. The CDR3 region of rearranged TCR beta genes was amplified from genomic DNA with a multiplex PCR assay. The Illumina HiSeq System was used to sequence the amplified TCR beta libraries as 87-base-pair reads. In the original analysis: A later analysis tallied 75 million to 95 million unique TCR beta chains across the 610 or so repertoires, and around 9.9 million of those chains were shared by two or more donors. A nearest-neighbor algorithm error-corrected the raw reads and collapsed the reads into unique sequences, merging closely related sequences to remove PCR and sequencing errors. Alignment of CDR3 sequences to IMGT reference sequences was used to assign V, D and J gene segments. For a sequence to be retained, a match of at least six nucleotides was required to both a V gene segment and a J gene segment. Rearrangements were classified as productive when the CDR3 lacked stop codons and remained in frame with V and J, and all other rearrangements were classified as non-productive. CDR3 was defined according to IMGT convention as the region running from the second conserved V-encoded cysteine to the conserved J-encoded phenylalanine. Sequences without an unambiguous match to a single V gene segment were excluded from the earlier analysis of a few hundred of the donors. In an earlier analysis of several hundred of the donors, V segments were called functional above 56.7% productive rearrangements and were called segregating when the between-donor standard deviation exceeded 5%. A statistical classification framework was built to diagnose cytomegalovirus status from the catalog of TCR beta chain sequences. A later analysis assigned V and J genes by comparing TCR nucleotide sequences with IMGT/GENE-DB human TR gene sequences. Using the TCRdist pipeline, a later analysis assigned CDR3 sequences along with most-parsimonious VDJ recombination scenarios. In a later analysis, every TCR beta chain was defined by the combination of its CDR3 amino acid sequence and its V-gene family, and reads without a unique V-gene family were dropped. In a later analysis, 550 to 650 highly shared, low-generation-probability nucleotide sequences were removed to address suspected cross-contamination and a sequencing artifact. For each public chain, a later analysis derived a clonal expansion index from normalized ranks of inferred template counts within each repertoire. In a later analysis, generation probabilities were computed using a VDJ recombination model fitted to out-of-frame rearrangements, and the results were checked against IGoR. A later analysis scored TCR-TCR, TCR-HLA and TCR-CMV co-occurrence with hypergeometric tests, applying a repertoire-size bias correction to TCR pairs. To estimate false discovery rates, a later analysis permuted the HLA or CMV assignments 20 times. In a later analysis, co-occurring TCRs were grouped using DBSCAN, and TCRdist sequence similarity was added for clustering within HLA-allele-positive subsets. For co-occurrence clustering, repertoires with fewer than 30,000 or more than 120,000 public chains were excluded, along with roughly 5 repertoires with anomalous nucleotide sharing. In its TCRdb copy, this immuneACCESS table keeps in-frame sequences only and misses some clones. Where compared with another copy, unresolved V genes explain less than half of these, and the others have no known cause. V and J calls and clone size are as listed in that table; D and trimming were resolved from the DNA. This sample has some 190,000 clones in its table, and roughly three quarters of those were observed once. The ten largest clonotypes hold less than 2.5% of the sample.

The sample is drawn from a study of cytomegalovirus exposure and HLA in healthy donors (TCRdb year 2017). Looking at the study overall: An earlier analysis of several hundred of the donors reported around 280 Gb of sequence data and 117 million unique TCR beta sequences obtained from around 190 million T cells. The aim of the study was to test whether cataloging public T cell receptors could identify signatures of past pathogen exposure. Because of strong linkage in the cohort, four to six DR-DQ haplotypes were treated as single units for association and clustering. The number of donors typed differed by locus, with roughly 620-630 for A, B, C, DRB1 and DQB1, roughly 520 for DQA1, about 610 for DPA1, and around 430 for DPB1. Class I and class II HLA loci were covered by the typing at four-digit resolution. Rather than drawing on any new phenotypic data, the later analysis identified candidate immune exposures from TCR beta sequences and the way those sequences occurred across donors. Every discovery cohort repertoire had been produced on one sequencing platform. A later analysis re-examined previously published TCR beta repertoires from more than 550 donors and added high-resolution HLA genotyping to investigate patterns of TCR occurrence. In a later genetic analysis, genome-wide SNP genotypes for 398 of the 666 donors were used, and that subset was treated as a discovery cohort. Along with the roughly 710-subject first cohort, a separate validation cohort of over 90 different subjects was used. High-throughput TCR immunosequencing, statistical association of individual TCRs with disease status, and machine learning were combined to predict cytomegalovirus infection status. Alongside the repertoire data, information on donor age, sex, ethnicity and CMV serostatus was compiled. Approximately 330 gigabases of sequencing data and roughly 81 million unique TCR sequences made up an early release that covered several hundred HLA-typed donors. To decide whether each TCR beta V gene segment behaved as functional or pseudogenic, an earlier analysis of fewer than 750 of the donors relied on high-throughput TCR beta sequencing. Among the 398 genotyped donors, approximately 76% belonged to the genetic ancestry cluster associated with self-reported Caucasian donors. The study used immunosequencing to profile the T cell repertoires of 666 subjects and linked those repertoires to cytomegalovirus serostatus. Across about 370 genotyped donors of the cohort, an average of roughly 230,000 unique TCR beta nucleotide sequences per donor were sequenced, and 15% to 20% of those sequences were non-productive. The investigation overall reported the following: In an earlier analysis of a few hundred of the donors, most TCR beta V segments were observed in productive rearrangements about 90% or about 30% of the time, broadly matching IMGT annotations. Specific HLA alleles were associated with 15,000 to 20,000 TCR beta sequences at a false discovery rate of 0.05 in a later analysis. In a later analysis, most CMV-associated TCR beta chains were found to appear HLA-restricted, with HLA associations seemingly driven largely by CMV exposure. According to the authors, the approach could potentially be generalized to other disease states and immunological phenotypes. Roughly uniform sequencing depth across donors was assumed in presence/absence analyses, although this assumption may not hold. When HLA alleles, especially DR and DQ, strongly co-occurred, TCR associations were difficult to assign to individual alleles. An association between a missense DCLRE1C variant and V-gene and J-gene trimming of TCR beta chains was found in a later genetic analysis and replicated in an independent cohort. Several of the top co-occurrence clusters appeared to be linked to parvovirus B19, influenza, CMV and Epstein-Barr virus, according to a later analysis. Because counts were too low, roughly 18 rarely observed V segments, including chromosome 9 orphons, were left out of the earlier analysis of 587 of the donors. In a later analysis, TCR association rates were found to vary across HLA loci, with the most associated TCRs seen for DRB1 alleles and the fewest for HLA-C alleles. Because the 87-base-pair reads could not distinguish some IMGT-functional V segments, including TRBV6-2 and TRBV6-3, those segments were excluded. CMV serostatus was the only immune exposure information available for the cohort. A few of the identified cytomegalovirus-associated TCR beta chains were confirmed in vitro to be specific for cytomegalovirus antigens. Linkage disequilibrium might explain the correlated functional status among segregating V segments, but an unknown experimental factor could not be excluded. In a later analysis, HLA-associated TCR beta chains showed more clonal expansion and lower generation probabilities than non-associated chains that were equally common. A total of fewer than 200 TCR beta chains were listed by the study as associated with cytomegalovirus. A cluster of highly shared sequence variants was judged likely to be a technical artifact of the sequencing pipeline. Cytomegalovirus status was reported to be diagnosed by the classifier with high specificity and sensitivity in both the original and validation cohorts. Because HLA typing was missing for some donors at each locus, association tests included only the typed subset. Compared with the 666-donor mean, donors in an Asian-associated ancestry cluster had fewer N-insertions in productive TCRs, according to a later genetic analysis. A further reported finding was that TCR beta sequences accurately predicted the HLA-A and HLA-B alleles for most subjects in the first cohort. In this cohort, only TCR beta chains were sequenced, and detectable features were limited by the absence of alpha or paired-chain data. Most TCR sequences were seen in very few donors, while some public TCRs were found in many individuals.

The TCR originated in a woman in her 30s in good health and CMV-seropositive. The chain is assembled from TRBV28 and TRBJ2-3; TRBD2 aligns with 12 central bases. The specimen sequenced was PBMCs. CDR3 reads: CASSLRLAGGTDTQYF. The sequence in DNA is TGTGCCAGCAGTTTAAGACTAGCGGGGGGCACAGATACGCAGTATTTT. This CDR3, with the reference TRBV28 and TRBJ2-3 proteins standing in past its ends, gives the full variable domain DVKVTQSSRYLVKRTGEKVFLECVQDMDHENMFWYRQDPGLGLRLIYFSYDVKMKEKGDIPEGYSVSREKKERFSLILESASTNQTSMYLCASSLRLAGGTDTQYFGPGTRLTVL.